The clone carrying this T cell receptor (beta chain) has just a few counts. The data are from a study of blood T cells in healthy people across ages. Sample donors were healthy Caucasian individuals that came from Russia, aged about 6 to 100. A second PCR of about 7 to 12 cycles used a sample-barcoded 5' primer and a J-beta primer mix. Every cDNA molecule bore a tag from a template-switch adaptor containing 12 random nucleotides. Every individual sample yielded 3 million or more paired-end reads (each containing CDR3). TCRdb ran MiXCR on the 5' RACE reads and lists one entry per CDR3 protein. The sample holds hundreds of thousands of distinct CDR3 sequences; 44% are singletons and the top ten take under 20%. The TCR comes from a man aged 60 to 75 in good health. Sample: blood.

The CDR3 sequence is CASSKDSRGSYEQYF. The CDR3 DNA follows: TGTGCCAGCAGCAAGGACAGCCGAGGCTCCTACGAGCAGTACTTC. The V call is TRBV6-6, the J call TRBJ2-7, with D possibly matching TRBD1 (6 bases). V shed 6 bases and J shed 0 bases, with 15 bases lying between them. CDR1 is MNHNY and CDR2 is SVGAGI in the germline V gene (reference sequence). The CDR3 contains 15 residues.